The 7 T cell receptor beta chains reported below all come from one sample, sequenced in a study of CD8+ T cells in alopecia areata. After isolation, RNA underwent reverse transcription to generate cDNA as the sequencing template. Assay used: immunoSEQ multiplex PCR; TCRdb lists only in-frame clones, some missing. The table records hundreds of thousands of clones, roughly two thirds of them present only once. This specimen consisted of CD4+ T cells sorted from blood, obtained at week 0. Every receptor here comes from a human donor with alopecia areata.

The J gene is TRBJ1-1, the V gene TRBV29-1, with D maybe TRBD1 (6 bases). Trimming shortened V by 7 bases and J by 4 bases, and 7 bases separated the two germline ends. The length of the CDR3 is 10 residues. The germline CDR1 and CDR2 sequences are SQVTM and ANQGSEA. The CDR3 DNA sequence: TGCAGCGGAGGGGGCACTGAAGCTTTCTTT. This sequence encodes CSGGGTEAFF. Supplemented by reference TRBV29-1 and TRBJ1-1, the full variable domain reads SAVISQKPSRDICQRGTSLTIQCQVDSQVTMMFWYRQQPGQSLTLIATANQGSEATYESGFVIDKFPISRPNLTFSTLTVSNMSPEDSSIYLCSGGGTEAFFGQGTRLTVV.

Written as DNA, the CDR3 is TGTGCCAGCAGTTTCCGGACAGCGTCTAATTCACCCCTCCACTTT. Translation gives CASSFRTASNSPLHF. The rearrangement links TRBV6-5 to TRBJ1-6; possible D gene TRBD1, 6 bases. Germline V gene data show CDR1 as MNHEY and CDR2 as SVGAGI. The V end lost 4 bases, the J end lost 6 bases, and 13 bases lay between the germline ends. This CDR3 is built from 15 residues.

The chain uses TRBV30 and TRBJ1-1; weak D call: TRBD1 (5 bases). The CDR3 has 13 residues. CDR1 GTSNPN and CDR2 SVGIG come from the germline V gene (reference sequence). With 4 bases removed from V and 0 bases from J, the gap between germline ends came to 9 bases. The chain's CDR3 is CAWTPTVNTEAFF. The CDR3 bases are TGTGCCTGGACTCCGACAGTGAACACTGAAGCTTTCTTT.

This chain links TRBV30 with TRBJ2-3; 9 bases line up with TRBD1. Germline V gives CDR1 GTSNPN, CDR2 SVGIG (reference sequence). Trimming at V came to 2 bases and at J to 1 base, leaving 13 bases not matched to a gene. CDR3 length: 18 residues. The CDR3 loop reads CAWSTGGAKTAGTDTQYF. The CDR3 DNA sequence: TGTGCCTGGAGTACAGGGGGCGCGAAGACTGCCGGCACAGATACGCAGTATTTT. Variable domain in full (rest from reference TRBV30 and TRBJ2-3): SQTIHQWPATLVQPVGSPLSLECTVEGTSNPNLYWYRQAAGRGLQLLFYSVGIGQISSEVPQNLSASRPQDRQFILSSKKLLLSDSGFYLCAWSTGGAKTAGTDTQYFGPGTRLTVL.

This CDR3 reads CASSFAPRGSYNEQFF. DNA of the CDR3: TGTGCCAGCAGCTTCGCACCTCGGGGGTCCTACAATGAGCAGTTCTTC. This sequence joins TRBV11-2 and TRBJ2-1; possibly TRBD2 for D (6 bases). This CDR3 spans 16 amino acids. Trimming took off 3 bases at V and 1 base at J, with 13 bases between the two ends. Looked up from germline, CDR1 is SGHAT and CDR2 is FQNNGV.

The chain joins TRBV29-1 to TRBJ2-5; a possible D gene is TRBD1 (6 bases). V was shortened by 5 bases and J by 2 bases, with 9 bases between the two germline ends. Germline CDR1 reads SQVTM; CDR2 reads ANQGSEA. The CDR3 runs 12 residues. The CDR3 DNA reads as TGCAGCGTTCGACAGGCGCAAGAGACCCAGTACTTC. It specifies CSVRQAQETQYF.

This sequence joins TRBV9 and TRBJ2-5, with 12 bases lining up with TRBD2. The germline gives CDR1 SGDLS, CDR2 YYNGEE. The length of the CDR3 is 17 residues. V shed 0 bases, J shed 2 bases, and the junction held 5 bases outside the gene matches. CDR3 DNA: TGTGCCAGCAGCGTAGACCCTAGCGGGGGGGTTCAAGAGACCCAGTACTTC. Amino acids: CASSVDPSGGVQETQYF.